The present entry profiles one T cell receptor beta chain with its context. This CDR3 is 14 amino acids long. Germline V lookup: CDR1 SEHNR, CDR2 FQNEAQ (reference sequence). Trimming shortened V by 1 base and J by 2 bases, and 8 bases separated the two germline ends. Profiling relied on immunoSEQ multiplex PCR, and the TCRdb table lists in-frame clones only, not all of them. Among about 160,000 clones listed, 90% to 95% were seen once. These data originate in a study of T cell responses to AZD1222 COVID-19 vaccine. The rearrangement joins TRBV7-9 to TRBJ1-1; D unresolved. This receptor was identified in an adult in good health. The input for sequencing was peripheral blood, taken on day 0 of AZD1222 vaccination. CDR3 sequence: CASSLGTTNTEAFF. CDR3 nucleotide sequence: TGTGCCAGCAGCTTAGGGACGACCAACACTGAAGCTTTCTTT.